Given below is one T cell receptor beta chain in context. Its antigen is still unknown. These data originate in a study of shared clonotypes between healthy human individuals. Regarding the study as a whole: Only blood was sampled; tissue repertoires likely differ.

The CDR3 is made up of 14 amino acids. Looked up from germline, CDR1 is MNHNY and CDR2 is SVGAGI (reference sequence). Trimming left V 8 bases short and J 0 bases short, with 11 bases between. The study used 80 million to 100 million PBMCs per unsorted sample for genomic DNA. The authors ran unsorted PBMC replicate PCRs on around 320 ng DNA, tens of thousands of T cell genomes. Sequencing was performed on unsorted PBMC DNA using ten immunoSEQ deep assay plates. Some clones are missing from TCRdb's copy, which holds only in-frame ones; the method was immunoSEQ multiplex PCR. The profile shows approximately 440,000 clones, over 60% of them singletons.

The chain links TRBV6-6 to TRBJ1-5; unclear D gene. The sequenced sample was PBMCs. The source of this sequence is a woman in her forties in good health. Some clones in this sample may be carry-over from other donors' samples. CDR3 bases: TGTGCCAGCGGGCAGCCCTATAGCAATCAGCCCCAGCATTTT. Translating gives CASGQPYSNQPQHF.